A selection of T cell receptor beta chains follows, all from one sample in a study of T cell changes during pregnancy in multiple sclerosis. Method: immunoSEQ multiplex PCR; TCRdb's copy keeps in-frame clones and lacks some. In the table there are around 20,000 clones, approximately 88% of which are singletons. The sequencing used CD8+ T cells from peripheral blood mononuclear cells, collected after pregnancy. All receptors come from a female donor in good health, enrolled as a control in a pregnancy study. CDR3s include the opening cysteine and the closing phenylalanine or tryptophan. D genes are given only for firm matches. Clone size is not always given. Where it is, it says once, few, many or a class for expanded clones.

v_call	d_call	j_call	clone_size	cdr3_nt	cdr3_aa
TRBV5-4	TRBD1	TRBJ1-2	NA	TGTGCCAGCAGCTCCGGGGCAGGGGGCAGCTATGGCTACACCTTC	CASSSGAGGSYGYTF
TRBV7-9	TRBD1	TRBJ1-2	NA	TGTGCCAGCAGAGCAGGGACAGGGGTAAACTATGGCTACACCTTC	CASRAGTGVNYGYTF
TRBV7-2	TRBD2	TRBJ2-1	NA	TGTGCCAGCAGCTTAGAAAGCGGGGTACACAATGAGCAGTTCTTC	CASSLESGVHNEQFF
TRBV27	NA	TRBJ2-2	NA	TGTGCCAGCAGTTCTCCCCTCGACAGGACCGGGGAGCTGTTTTTT	CASSSPLDRTGELFF
TRBV29-1	TRBD2	TRBJ2-5	once	TGCAGCGTTGACGGTCTAGCGGGGGGACAAGAGACCCAGTACTTC	CSVDGLAGGQETQYF
TRBV7-3	TRBD2	TRBJ2-3	NA	TGTGCCAGCAGCCCGACGGTGACTAGCGGGGGGGCCGATACGCAGTATTTT	CASSPTVTSGGADTQYF
TRBV27	TRBD2	TRBJ2-1	NA	TGTGCCAGCAGTTTAGGAGGGCTAGCGGGCCTCTCCTACAATGAGCAGTTCTTC	CASSLGGLAGLSYNEQFF
TRBV9	TRBD2	TRBJ2-3	NA	TGTGCCAGCAGCGTCGTAGCGGGGGGGCCGAGGGATACGCAGTATTTT	CASSVVAGGPRDTQYF
TRBV6-6	NA	TRBJ2-5	NA	TGTGCCAGCAGTTACGTGACGGGAGAGACCCAGTACTTC	CASSYVTGETQYF
TRBV5-1	TRBD2	TRBJ2-7	NA	TGCGCCAGCAGCTTGGCCGGGACTAGTACCTACGAGCAGTACTTC	CASSLAGTSTYEQYF
TRBV6-4	TRBD2	TRBJ2-3	medium-sized	TGTGCCAGCAGTGACTCTAGCGGGGGGGCAGATACGCAGTATTTT	CASSDSSGGADTQYF
TRBV4-2	TRBD1	TRBJ1-2	few	TGTGCCAGCAGCCAAGATACGGGACAGGGGAGCTATGGCTACACCTTC	CASSQDTGQGSYGYTF
TRBV5-1	TRBD1	TRBJ2-3	NA	TGCGCCAGCAGCGGGGAGGGACAGGGATGGACAGATACGCAGTATTTT	CASSGEGQGWTDTQYF
TRBV11-1	TRBD1	TRBJ2-7	NA	TGTGCCAGCAGCGGTGCCGGACAGGGGGGCTCCTACGAGCAGTACTTC	CASSGAGQGGSYEQYF
TRBV7-2	NA	TRBJ2-3	NA	TGTGCCAGCAGCTTAGTTGGGGGCAGAACAGATACGCAGTATTTT	CASSLVGGRTDTQYF
TRBV9	NA	TRBJ2-1	NA	TGTGCCAGCAGCGTAGCAGCGGGGACAATCAATGAGCAGTTCTTC	CASSVAAGTINEQFF
TRBV4-1	TRBD2	TRBJ2-2	NA	TGCGCCAGCAGCCAAGATCAGCGGGGGGGCCGAGGAACCGGGGAGCTGTTTTTT	CASSQDQRGGRGTGELFF
TRBV19	NA	TRBJ1-1	NA	TGTGCCAGTAGTATAGAGACTGGGAGGACTGAAGCTTTCTTT	CASSIETGRTEAFF
TRBV27	NA	TRBJ1-1	NA	TGTGCCAGCAGGCTTAGGACAGCACACACTGAAGCTTTCTTT	CASRLRTAHTEAFF
TRBV4-3	TRBD2	TRBJ2-2	NA	TGCGCCAGCAGACAAGCGGGGAAGGACACCGGGGAGCTGTTTTTT	CASRQAGKDTGELFF
TRBV28	TRBD1	TRBJ2-7	NA	TGTGCCAGCAGTTCCCCGATTCGACAGGGGTCTTACGAGCAGTACTTC	CASSSPIRQGSYEQYF
TRBV4-3	TRBD1	TRBJ2-1	NA	TGCGCCAGCAGCGCAGGCAGGGGGCCTGGGGATGAGCAGTTCTTC	CASSAGRGPGDEQFF
TRBV4-2	NA	TRBJ1-2	once	TGTGCCAGCAGCCAAGAAGGGGGACAAAAATTAAACTATGGCTACACCTTC	CASSQEGGQKLNYGYTF
TRBV29-1	TRBD1	TRBJ2-7	NA	TGCAGCGTTGAATTTGACAGGGTGGACTCCTACGAGCAGTACTTC	CSVEFDRVDSYEQYF
TRBV18	NA	TRBJ1-2	NA	TGTGCCAGCTCACCACGGCGGGCCTTGCGGGGCTACACCTTC	CASSPRRALRGYTF
TRBV4-3	TRBD1	TRBJ1-1	once	TGCGCCAGCAGCCAAATGACAGGGACTGAAGCTTTCTTT	CASSQMTGTEAFF
TRBV27	NA	TRBJ1-2	NA	TGTGCCAGCAGTTTAAGGAATCCGACTAACTATGACTACACCTTC	CASSLRNPTNYDYTF
TRBV6-4	NA	TRBJ2-1	NA	TGTGCCAGCAGTGAACTAGCAGAGGACAATGAGCAGTTCTTC	CASSELAEDNEQFF
TRBV19	NA	TRBJ1-2	NA	TGTGCCAGCTCCCAGGACTATGGCTACACCTTC	CASSQDYGYTF
TRBV13	NA	TRBJ1-4	NA	TGTGCCAGCAGCTTCGGAGGGAGTTGGGAAAAACTGTTTTTT	CASSFGGSWEKLFF
TRBV7-2	TRBD2	TRBJ2-7	NA	TGTGCCAGCAGCTTGGGCGGGGGCTACGAGCAGTACTTC	CASSLGGGYEQYF
TRBV13	TRBD2	TRBJ2-5	NA	TGTGCCAGCAGCACCCGACTAGCGGGGGGGCAAGAGACCCAGTACTTC	CASSTRLAGGQETQYF
TRBV7-2	NA	TRBJ1-2	NA	TGTGCCAGCAGCTTGATAAACAGGTTCAGCTATGGCTACACCTTC	CASSLINRFSYGYTF
TRBV5-6	NA	TRBJ2-7	NA	TGTGCCAGCAGGGAAAACAGGGCCTACGAGCAGTACTTC	CASRENRAYEQYF
TRBV5-5	TRBD2	TRBJ2-5	NA	TGTGCCAGCAGCTGGGGGACTAGCGGGGGGGCGTTAGAGACCCAGTACTTC	CASSWGTSGGALETQYF
TRBV7-6	NA	TRBJ1-4	NA	TGTGCCAGCAGCTCAGGGGCGGGTGAAAAACTGTTTTTT	CASSSGAGEKLFF
TRBV19	NA	TRBJ1-5	NA	TGTGCCAGTAGTAGGGGGCTTTATGACAATCAGCCCCAGCATTTT	CASSRGLYDNQPQHF
TRBV7-8	TRBD1	TRBJ2-7	NA	TGTGCCAGCAGCTTCCGGGACAGGCGATACGAGCAGTACTTC	CASSFRDRRYEQYF
TRBV6-4	NA	TRBJ1-6	NA	TGTGCCAGCAGTGACAGGGGGAATAATTCACCCCTCCACTTT	CASSDRGNNSPLHF
TRBV7-9	TRBD1	TRBJ1-2	NA	TGTGCCAGCAGCAAGGGGGTGGGACAGGGCCCTTATAACTATGGCTACACCTTC	CASSKGVGQGPYNYGYTF
TRBV27	NA	TRBJ2-7	NA	TGTGCCAGCAGTAGCGGCCTATCCTACGAGCAGTACTTC	CASSSGLSYEQYF
TRBV19	NA	TRBJ2-2	NA	TGTGCCAGTAGTATAGACGGGGAAAGTAGTACCGGGGAGCTGTTTTTT	CASSIDGESSTGELFF
TRBV27	NA	TRBJ1-1	NA	TGTGCCAGTTATGATCGGGGCACTGAAGCTTTCTTT	CASYDRGTEAFF
TRBV7-9	NA	TRBJ2-3	NA	TGTGCCAGCAGCTACCAGCCCCTAGGACAGCGCACAGATACGCAGTATTTT	CASSYQPLGQRTDTQYF
TRBV10-3	NA	TRBJ1-6	NA	TGTGCCATCAGTGAGTCGATGGGGACTGAGTATAATTCACCCCTCCACTTT	CAISESMGTEYNSPLHF
TRBV27	TRBD2	TRBJ2-1	NA	TGTGCCAGCGGAGAGCGGGGGGACTCCTACAATGAGCAGTTCTTC	CASGERGDSYNEQFF
TRBV7-2	NA	TRBJ1-5	NA	TGTGCCAGCAGCCAAGTAGGCAGGGAGGGCTATAGCAATCAGCCCCAGCATTTT	CASSQVGREGYSNQPQHF
TRBV5-6	TRBD2	TRBJ2-1	once	TGTGCCAGCAGCCCAGCGGGGGCGGACTCCTACAATGAGCAGTTCTTC	CASSPAGADSYNEQFF
TRBV4-1	NA	TRBJ2-3	NA	TGCGCCAGCAGCCAAGAGGGGGGTGCGCAGTATTTT	CASSQEGGAQYF
TRBV27	NA	TRBJ1-2	NA	TGTGCCAGCAGCCCCACCGGGATGGTCTACTATGGCTACACCTTC	CASSPTGMVYYGYTF
TRBV6-5	TRBD2	TRBJ2-7	NA	TGTGCCAGCCGACAAGGAGGGGCGGGGGACTACGAGCAGTACTTC	CASRQGGAGDYEQYF